The clone carrying this T cell receptor (beta chain) showed up many times. Antigen unknown. The entry originates in a study of human T cells and chemical hapten exposure. The wider study: Throughout a study of 20 to 30 weeks, patients underwent weekly scalp administration of diphenylcyclopropenone doses.

General observations from the study: In comparison with controls, expanded TCRs gave rise to a significantly larger number of large CDR3 similarity clusters.

Per the original data handling: Sample TCR counts, which ranged from 23,224 to 690,600, had a median of 95,638. MiXCR, run by TCRdb on the RACE reads, gives a single entry per CDR3 protein. The V and J calls and clone size are TCRdb's, not the authors'. The sample has about 94,000 distinct CDR3 sequences, about 9.3% seen once. The CDR3 extends over 15 amino acids. The ends were cut back, 6 bases at V and 0 bases at J, with 14 bases in the middle. The time point is: patch test 2, 6 weeks after DPC sensitization. Stated treatment: therapeutic diphenylcyclopropenone sensitization with weekly scalp DPC. The TCR originated in a woman aged 40 to 49 with alopecia areata. Some clones in this sample may be carry-over from other donors' samples. This sequence joins TRBV12-3 or TRBV12-4 and TRBJ1-2, with D tentatively TRBD1 (6 bases). Sequencing was performed on whole blood, taken in connection with sensitization to the hapten diphenylcyclopropenone (DPC). The CDR3 bases are TGTGCCAGCAGCCTACAGGGAAGGGCTAACTATGGCTACACCTTC. This translates into CASSLQGRANYGYTF.